This T cell receptor (beta chain) was sequenced for a study of neurological immune-mediated disorders. Time point of the sample: longitudinal time-point 2. The V end was cut by 6 bases, the J end by 5 bases, with 17 bases between. From germline, CDR1 is MDHEN and CDR2 SYDVKM. The CDR3 runs to 14 residues. The authors made cDNA by 5'RACE with 10-nucleotide random UMIs. TCRdb re-called the 5' RACE reads with MiXCR, one entry per CDR3 protein. This sample carries approximately 85,000 distinct CDR3 sequences, less than 15% of them seen once, and the ten largest clones take approximately 5%. The sequence was obtained from a female donor with HTLV-1-associated myelopathy (HAM/TSP). Sequencing used PBMCs. The rearrangement joins TRBV28 to TRBJ2-7, with a possible D match to TRBD1 (7 bases). The CDR3 is CASSSGDSGHEQYF. The CDR3 DNA sequence: TGTGCCAGCAGCTCGGGGGACAGTGGCCACGAGCAGTACTTC.